This TCR beta chain was identified in a study of cytomegalovirus exposure and HLA in healthy donors. Study observations and caveats: Listed as cytomegalovirus-associated were 150 to 200 TCR beta chains.

On this clone itself: The antigen remains unidentified.

The primer mix had 60 Vbeta and 13 Jbeta primers. Authors' processing steps: Later reanalysis found approximately 80 million unique TCR beta chains, around 9.9 million of them shared. The data were produced by immunoSEQ multiplex PCR, yet TCRdb's version contains in-frame clones alone and is incomplete. That table supplies the V and J calls and clone size; D and trimming were determined from the DNA. This sample has 100,000 or so clones; almost 70% occur once, and the top ten carry roughly 3%. From germline, CDR1 is MNHNS and CDR2 SASEGT. V lost 6 bases and J lost 3, with 14 bases in between. This CDR3 is built from 14 residues. At collection, donors were nominally healthy, but unrecorded immune exposures were probable.

The V and J genes are TRBV6-1 and TRBJ1-1; D perhaps matches TRBD1 (6 bases). The source of this sequence is a man aged 25-40 years in good health and CMV-seronegative. Material: PBMCs. For the CDR3, the DNA is TGTGCCAGCAGCGAAAGCTGGACAGACACTGAAGCTTTCTTT. This translates into CASSESWTDTEAFF.